This TCR beta chain was captured by sequencing in a study of T cell repertoires in cytomegalovirus infection. Germline CDR1 and CDR2: SNHLY and FYNNEI. V lost 4 bases to trimming and J lost 8 bases; unmatched junction nucleotides: 7. This CDR3 is built from 16 residues. MiXCR, run by TCRdb on the reads, gives a single entry per CDR3 protein. In the table there are 150,000 to 200,000 distinct CDR3 sequences, 28% of which are singletons. The TCR was taken from a human donor in good health (CMV status not recorded). Some clones in this sample may be carry-over from other donors' samples. The sequencing sample was made of PBMCs. The chain employs TRBV2 and TRBJ2-3; 15 positions match TRBD2. The CDR3 here is CASSGGLAGGPSTQYF. CDR3 nucleotides: TGTGCCAGCAGTGGAGGACTAGCGGGGGGGCCGAGTACGCAGTATTTT.